This TCR beta chain was captured in a study of blood T cell repertoires in COVID-19. The CDR3 length is 13 residues. J gave up 4 bases and V 3 bases, and 3 bases lay outside the gene matches. In germline, CDR1 is SGDLS, CDR2 YYNGEE. Comment on this clone: The sample contains more than one DNA sequence encoding this CDR3.

Measured with immunoSEQ multiplex PCR; TCRdb has only the in-frame clones, and not every one. The data hold over 200,000 clones, with 70% to 90% observed a single time. The sequencing sample was made of PBMCs or T cells enriched from blood (not recorded which). This sequence joins TRBV9 and TRBJ1-2; TRBD1 matches at 7 bases. The TCR originated in a woman aged 45-65 years in a cohort exposed to, infected with or recovered from COVID-19 (not recorded which). The CDR3 loop is CASSGGQSYGYTF. DNA for the CDR3: TGTGCCAGCAGCGGGGGACAGTCCTATGGCTACACCTTC.